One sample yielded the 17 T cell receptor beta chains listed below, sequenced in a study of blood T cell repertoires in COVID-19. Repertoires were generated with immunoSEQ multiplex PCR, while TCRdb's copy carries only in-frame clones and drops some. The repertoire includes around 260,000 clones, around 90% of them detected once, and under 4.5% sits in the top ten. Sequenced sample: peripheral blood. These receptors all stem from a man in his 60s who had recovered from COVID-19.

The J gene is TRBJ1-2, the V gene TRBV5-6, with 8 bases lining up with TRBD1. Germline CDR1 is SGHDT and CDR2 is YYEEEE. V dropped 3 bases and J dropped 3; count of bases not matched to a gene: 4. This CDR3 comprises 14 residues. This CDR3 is CASSSLTGDYGYTF. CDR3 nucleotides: TGTGCCAGCAGCTCCTTGACAGGGGACTATGGCTACACCTTC.

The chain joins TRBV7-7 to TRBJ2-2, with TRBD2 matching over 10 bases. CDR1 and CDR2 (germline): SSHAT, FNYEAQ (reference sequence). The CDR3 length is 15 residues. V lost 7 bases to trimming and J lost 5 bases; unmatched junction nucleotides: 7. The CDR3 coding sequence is TGTGCCAGCAAGCGGGGGGGCTTGGGTACCGGGGAGCTGTTTTTT. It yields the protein CASKRGGLGTGELFF.

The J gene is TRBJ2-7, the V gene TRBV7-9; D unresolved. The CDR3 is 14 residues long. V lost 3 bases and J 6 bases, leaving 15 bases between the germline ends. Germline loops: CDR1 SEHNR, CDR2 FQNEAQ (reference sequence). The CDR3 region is CASSFPGEAREQYF. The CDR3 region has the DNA TGTGCCAGCAGCTTTCCGGGTGAGGCGCGCGAGCAGTACTTC.

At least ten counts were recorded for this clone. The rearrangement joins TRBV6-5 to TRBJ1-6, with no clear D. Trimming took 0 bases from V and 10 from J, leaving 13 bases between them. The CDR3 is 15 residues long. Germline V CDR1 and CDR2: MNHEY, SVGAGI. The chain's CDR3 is CASSYSNMVRSPLHF. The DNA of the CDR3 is TGTGCCAGCAGTTACTCGAACATGGTACGATCACCCCTCCACTTT.

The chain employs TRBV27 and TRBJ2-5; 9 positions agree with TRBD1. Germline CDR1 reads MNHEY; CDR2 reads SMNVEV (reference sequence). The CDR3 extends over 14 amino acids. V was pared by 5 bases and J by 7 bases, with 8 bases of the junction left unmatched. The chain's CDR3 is CASSIGQGIGTQYF. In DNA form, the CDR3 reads TGTGCCAGCAGTATTGGACAGGGGATAGGGACCCAGTACTTC.

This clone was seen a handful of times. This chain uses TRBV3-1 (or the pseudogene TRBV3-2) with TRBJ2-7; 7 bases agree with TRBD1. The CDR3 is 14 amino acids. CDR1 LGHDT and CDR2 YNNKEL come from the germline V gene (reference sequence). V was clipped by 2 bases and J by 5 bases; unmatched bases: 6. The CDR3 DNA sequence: TGTGCCAGCAGCCAAAACCCAGGGGGAAACGAGCAGTACTTC. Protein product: CASSQNPGGNEQYF.

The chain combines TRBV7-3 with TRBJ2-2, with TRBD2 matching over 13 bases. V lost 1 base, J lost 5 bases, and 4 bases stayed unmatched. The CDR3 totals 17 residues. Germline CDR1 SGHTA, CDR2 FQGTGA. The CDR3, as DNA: TGTGCCAGCAGCTTAATCGGACTAGCGGGGGAAACCGGGGAGCTGTTTTTT. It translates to CASSLIGLAGETGELFF.

DNA of the CDR3: TGTGCCAGCAGCAAGGGGGCAGGGACTGGCAATCAGCCCCAGCATTTT. Translating it yields CASSKGAGTGNQPQHF. The chain is built from TRBV2 and TRBJ1-5; TRBD1 aligns across 7 bases. This CDR3 is 16 amino acids long. V trimming: 6 bases; J trimming: 2 bases; junction bases outside the gene matches: 10. Germline V CDR1 and CDR2: SNHLY, FYNNEI.

This CDR3 reads CASSHTNNEQFF. CDR3 nucleotides: TGTGCCAGCAGCCACACTAACAATGAGCAGTTCTTC. The V and J genes are TRBV3-1 (or the pseudogene TRBV3-2) and TRBJ2-1, with unresolved D. V gave up 3 bases and J gave up 5 bases, with 5 bases separating them. CDR1 and CDR2 from the germline V gene are LGHDT and YNNKEL (reference sequence). This CDR3 is 12 amino acids long.

DNA for the CDR3: TGTGCCAGCAGTGAAAAAGGGACAGGGGGCCCTAACACTGAAGCTTTCTTT. Its protein is CASSEKGTGGPNTEAFF. The V and J genes are TRBV6-4 and TRBJ1-1, with TRBD1 matching over 12 bases. The CDR3 covers 17 residues. The germline gives CDR1 MRHNA, CDR2 SNTAGT. Trimming removed 3 bases from V and 2 bases from J; junction bases left unmatched: 7.

The CDR3 loop reads CASSYGQVTDTQYF. CDR3 DNA sequence: TGTGCCAGCAGTTACGGTCAGGTCACAGATACGCAGTATTTT. This chain joins TRBV6-6 and TRBJ2-3; D gene ambiguous. CDR3 size: 14 residues. Germline CDR1 MNHNY, CDR2 SVGAGI (reference sequence). V was trimmed by 2 bases and J by 2 bases, leaving 8 bases between them.

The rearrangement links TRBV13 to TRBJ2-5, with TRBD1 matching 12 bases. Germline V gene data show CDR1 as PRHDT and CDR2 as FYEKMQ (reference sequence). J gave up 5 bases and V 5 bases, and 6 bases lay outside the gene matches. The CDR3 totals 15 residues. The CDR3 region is CASSLTGQGAETQYF. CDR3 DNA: TGTGCCAGCAGCCTCACGGGACAGGGGGCCGAGACCCAGTACTTC. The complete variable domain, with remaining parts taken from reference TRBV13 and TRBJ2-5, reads AAGVIQSPRHLIKEKRETATLKCYPIPRHDTVYWYQQGPGQDPQFLISFYEKMQSDKGSIPDRFSAQQFSDYHSELNMSSLELGDSALYFCASSLTGQGAETQYFGPGTRLLVL.

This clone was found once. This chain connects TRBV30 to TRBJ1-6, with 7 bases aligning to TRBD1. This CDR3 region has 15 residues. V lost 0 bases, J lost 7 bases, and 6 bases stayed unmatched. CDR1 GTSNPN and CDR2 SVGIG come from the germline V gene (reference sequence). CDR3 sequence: CAWSVQGIVNSPLHF. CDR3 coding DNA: TGTGCCTGGAGTGTACAGGGGATTGTCAATTCACCCCTCCACTTT.

The CDR3 DNA sequence: TGTGCCAGTACCAAAGACAGGAGTCAGTGGAGTACGCAGTATTTT. It yields the protein CASTKDRSQWSTQYF. The chain joins TRBV19 to TRBJ2-3, with D perhaps TRBD1 (6 bases). Germline lookup yields CDR1 LNHDA and CDR2 SQIVND (reference sequence). The CDR3 totals 15 residues. The V end was cut by 7 bases, the J end by 8 bases, with 22 bases between.

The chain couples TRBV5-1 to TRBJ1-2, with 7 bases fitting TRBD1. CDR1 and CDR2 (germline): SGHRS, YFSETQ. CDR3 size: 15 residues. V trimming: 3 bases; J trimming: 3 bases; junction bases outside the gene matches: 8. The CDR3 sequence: CASSSPGQSYYGYTF. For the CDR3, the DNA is TGCGCCAGCAGCTCCCCGGGACAGAGTTACTATGGCTACACCTTC. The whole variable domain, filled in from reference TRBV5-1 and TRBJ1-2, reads KAGVTQTPRYLIKTRGQQVTLSCSPISGHRSVSWYQQTPGQGLQFLFEYFSETQRNKGNFPGRFSGRQFSNSRSEMNVSTLELGDSALYLCASSSPGQSYYGYTFGSGTRLTVV.

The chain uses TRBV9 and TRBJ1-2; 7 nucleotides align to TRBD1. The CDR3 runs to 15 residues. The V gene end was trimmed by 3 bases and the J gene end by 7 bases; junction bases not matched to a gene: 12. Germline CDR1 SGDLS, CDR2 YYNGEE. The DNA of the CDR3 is TGTGCCAGCAGCGGGGCAGAAGGGGGCCTCGGTGGCTACACCTTC. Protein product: CASSGAEGGLGGYTF.

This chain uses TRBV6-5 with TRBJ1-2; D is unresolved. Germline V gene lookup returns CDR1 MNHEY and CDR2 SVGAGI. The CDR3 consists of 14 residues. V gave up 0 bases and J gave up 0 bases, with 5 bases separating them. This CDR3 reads CASSYSLANYGYTF. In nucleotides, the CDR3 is TGTGCCAGCAGTTACTCACTAGCTAACTATGGCTACACCTTC.